Sequencing of this T cell receptor beta chain was carried out in a study of blood T cell repertoires in COVID-19 (dated by TCRdb to the early 2020s). Background for the entire study: Collaborator samples came from the United States, Italy and Spain and covered acute and convalescent phases of COVID-19. The prospective study material was composed of cDNA or gDNA derived from T cells, B-cell-depleted T cells, or PBMCs. Subjects who had been exposed to COVID-19, were actively infected with it, or had recovered from it provided the deeply sampled blood TCRbeta repertoires that made up the dataset. The repertoires were released in a freely available public database intended as a resource for research on the immune response to SARS-CoV-2. The samples were drawn from the first 160 participants of the ongoing ImmuneRACE study and from some 1,300 subjects provided by 6 global collaborators. Sample metadata almost always included a de-identified subject ID, COVID-19 status, age in years and sex. Where available, HLA class I and class II types were obtained from metadata supplied by the sample provider rather than from assay-based typing.

The CDR3 numbers 11 residues from cysteine through phenylalanine. Just the 33-base CDR3 DNA is kept, in frame starting at base 1. Trimming at the junction amounts to 3 bases on V and 5 bases on J, and the germline ends lie 4 bases apart. As encoded in the germline V gene, CDR1 is MDHEN while CDR2 is SYDVKM. Participants in the prospective study were aged roughly 18 to 90 years, lived in approximately 26 United States geographic areas, and enrolled through a virtual design. Cohort assignment in the prospective study relied on participant-reported clinical history from a screening survey and a study questionnaire. Recovered participants in ImmuneRACE Cohort 3 were defined as having two consecutive negative NP/OP PCR tests, clearance from a healthcare professional, or resolution of symptoms. In the prospective study, mobile phlebotomists collected whole blood, serum and a nasopharyngeal or oropharyngeal swab from each participant. Prospective study participants could optionally give additional blood draws and questionnaires over an approximately 2-month period. Before DNA extraction, prospective study blood samples were shipped either frozen or at room temperature.

TCRbeta CDR3 regions were amplified from genomic DNA using the immunoSEQ Assay, a bias-controlled multiplex PCR. On the study's bioinformatics: Nucleated cell counts per sample were estimated from amplification of reference gene primers within the assay. To quantify the absolute abundance of each unique TCRbeta CDR3 rearrangement, sequence reads were collapsed and filtered. For each sample, productive Simpson clonality was calculated by taking the square root of Simpson's diversity index across productive rearrangements. Sourced from immuneACCESS, this table was stored by TCRdb with only in-frame sequences that have V and J called. A share of the clones is absent; for the studies checked, an unresolved V gene accounts for under half, and the remainder has no known explanation. Clonal size and the V and J genes are those of that table, whereas D and trimming came from the DNA. This sample comprises hundreds of thousands of clones, 80% to 90% of them detected only once. Clones ranked in the top ten supply 1% to 1.3% of the sample.

General conclusions and limits of the study: Clinical and demographic metadata were provided uncurated, with the amount varying by source and participant.

As concerns this clone: No antigen is known for it. Nothing much larger sits one base from this clone, and base qualities are not available. Other nucleotide sequences in the sample specify the same CDR3.

The sequenced sample consisted of PBMCs or T cells enriched from blood (not recorded which). The clonotype was recovered from a man aged 30 to 45 who had recovered from COVID-19. The chain joins TRBV28 to TRBJ2-5, with the D gene uncertain. The bases are TGTGCCAGCAGTTTGCGGGAGACCCAGTACTTC. Protein translation: CASSLRETQYF. When the CDR3 is completed using the reference TRBV28 and TRBJ2-5 genes on either side, the full variable domain is DVKVTQSSRYLVKRTGEKVFLECVQDMDHENMFWYRQDPGLGLRLIYFSYDVKMKEKGDIPEGYSVSREKKERFSLILESASTNQTSMYLCASSLRETQYFGPGTRLLVL.